This T cell receptor (beta chain) emerged from a study of blood T cell repertoires in COVID-19. Per germline, CDR1 SGHNT and CDR2 YENEEA. The CDR3 sequence is 14 residues long. Trimming removed 6 bases at V and 2 bases at J, with 12 bases between. Some clones are missing from TCRdb's copy, which holds only in-frame ones; the method was immunoSEQ multiplex PCR. The sample lists about 130,000 clones, just under 85% occurring once. Sequencing input: peripheral blood. The clonotype was recovered from a human donor in a cohort sampled during active COVID-19. The rearrangement uses TRBV11-3 and TRBJ2-3, with D possibly matching TRBD2 (5 bases). This CDR3 is CASSRGGNTDTQYF. The CDR3 nucleotides read TGTGCCAGCAGTAGAGGAGGCAACACAGATACGCAGTATTTT. Combining the CDR3 with reference TRBV11-3 and TRBJ2-3 gives the whole variable domain EAGVVQSPRYKIIEKKQPVAFWCNPISGHNTLYWYLQNLGQGPELLIRYENEEAVDDSQLPKDRFSAERLKGVDSTLKIQPAELGDSAVYLCASSRGGNTDTQYFGPGTRLTVL.